The clone carrying this T cell receptor beta chain was counted between two and nine times. Its matching antigen is unknown. The data derive from a study of T-cell reconstitution after alpha-beta-depleted transplantation in children. Study-level points and caveats: T-cell counts and diversity at one year post-transplant came mainly from newly produced T cells.

Preparation of the TCRbeta library was carried out with unique molecular identifiers. MiXCR, applied by TCRdb to the PCR reads, yields one record per CDR3 protein. The sample shows about 210,000 distinct CDR3 sequences, more than 15% of them seen only once. The CDR3 has 18 residues. CDR1 is MNHEY and CDR2 is SMNVEV in the germline V gene (reference sequence). V trimming: 5 bases; J trimming: 6 bases; junction bases outside the gene matches: 21. This clonotype was sampled from a male patient aged 2-10 years who had a stem cell transplant for acute lymphoblastic leukemia, so the T cells may come from the graft donor. This chain connects TRBV27 to TRBJ2-7; 8 positions match TRBD1. Specimen: PBMCs, mostly from graft donor cells, collected 360 days after TCRalphabeta/CD19-depleted stem cell transplant. Here the CDR3 reads CASSVGTGQGKSRSEQYF. CDR3 nucleotide sequence: TGTGCCAGCAGTGTAGGTACCGGACAGGGAAAATCTAGGTCCGAGCAGTACTTC.